Below are 4 T cell receptor beta chains sequenced from a single sample in a study of beta chain features in type 1 diabetes. Expressed TCRB transcripts were sequenced because the entire RNA isolate underwent reverse transcription. The data were produced by immunoSEQ multiplex PCR, yet TCRdb's version contains in-frame clones alone and is incomplete. The data contain almost 250,000 clones, 12% to 15% of them singletons. Sequenced sample: naive CD4+ T cells from blood. All receptors derive from a woman between 40 and 50 years old in good health.

This clone was counted between two and nine times. The chain is built from TRBV19 and TRBJ1-1, with D perhaps matching TRBD1 (6 bases). CDR1 is LNHDA and CDR2 is SQIVND in the germline V gene (reference sequence). The ends were cut back, 2 bases at V and 0 bases at J, with 10 bases in the middle. The CDR3 covers 15 residues. The CDR3: CASSITGLVNTEAFF. The CDR3 DNA reads TGTGCCAGTAGTATAACAGGGCTCGTGAACACTGAAGCTTTCTTT. The full variable domain, its missing parts supplied by reference TRBV19 and TRBJ1-1, is DGGITQSPKYLFRKEGQNVTLSCEQNLNHDAMYWYRQDPGQGLRLIYYSQIVNDFQKGDIAEGYSVSREKKESFPLTVTSAQKNPTAFYLCASSITGLVNTEAFFGQGTRLTVV.

There are a few counts of this clone. This chain connects TRBV4-3 to TRBJ2-1, with a weak D call TRBD2 (6 bases). CDR1 is LGHNA and CDR2 is YSLEER in the germline V gene. The CDR3 runs to 14 residues. Trimming stripped 0 bases from V and 15 bases from J, with 18 bases between. The CDR3 region has the DNA TGCGCCAGCAGCCAAGATTTCAGGAGGGGATCCCTGTTCTTC. This encodes CASSQDFRRGSLFF.

This clone was recorded a few times. The rearrangement joins TRBV7-2 to TRBJ2-7; no definite D call. Germline V gene sequence: CDR1 SGHTA, CDR2 FQGNSA. The CDR3 is 13 amino acids. The V and J ends lost 1 base and 6 bases respectively, with 10 bases between them. The chain's CDR3 is CASSLDARVEQYF. The CDR3 bases are TGTGCCAGCAGCTTAGATGCCCGGGTCGAGCAGTACTTC.

This clone has just a few counts. The chain employs TRBV5-1 and TRBJ2-3, with TRBD2 identical over 14 bases. Germline trimming cut 4 bases from V and 11 bases from J; bases unmatched to any gene: 6. Germline CDR1 and CDR2: SGHRS and YFSETQ. This CDR3 region has 14 residues. This CDR3 reads CASSPGTSGGGQYF. The DNA of the CDR3 is TGCGCCAGCAGCCCCGGGACTAGCGGGGGTGGGCAGTATTTT.